The T cell receptor beta chain under discussion was sequenced for a study of early T cells in non-severe SARS-CoV-2 infection. Turning to the study itself: Sequencing input comprised bulk RNA from unsorted whole blood; chain pairing was not available.

CDR1 is LGHNA and CDR2 is YNFKEQ in the germline V gene. The CDR3 has 16 residues. Trimming removed 0 bases from V and 8 bases from J; junction bases left unmatched: 10. Individual cDNA molecules carried attached unique molecular identifiers. Each CDR3 protein gets one entry after TCRdb re-called the 5' RACE reads with MiXCR. The sample carries around 80,000 distinct CDR3 sequences, around 11% recorded once. Material: whole blood, obtained at baseline. This chain uses TRBV4-2 with TRBJ2-3, with 8 bases fitting TRBD2. This receptor was taken from an adult who was a healthcare worker with PCR-confirmed SARS-CoV-2 infection or an uninfected control (not recorded which). In DNA form, the CDR3 reads TGTGCCAGCAGCCAAGATCCAGCGGGGGCCAGGGGTACGCAGTATTTT. It is translated as CASSQDPAGARGTQYF.